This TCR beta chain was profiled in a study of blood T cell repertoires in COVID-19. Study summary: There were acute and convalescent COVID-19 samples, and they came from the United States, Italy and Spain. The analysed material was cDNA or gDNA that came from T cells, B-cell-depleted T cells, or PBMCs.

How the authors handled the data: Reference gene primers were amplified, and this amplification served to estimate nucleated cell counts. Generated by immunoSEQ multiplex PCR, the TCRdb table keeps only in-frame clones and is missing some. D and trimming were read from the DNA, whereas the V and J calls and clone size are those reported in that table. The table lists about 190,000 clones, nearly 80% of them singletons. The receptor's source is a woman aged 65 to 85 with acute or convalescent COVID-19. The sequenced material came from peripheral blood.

The CDR3 nucleotides read TGTGCCAGCAGCCTCCAGACAGGGTGGGATTCACCCCTCCACTTT. Translated: CASSLQTGWDSPLHF. The V call is TRBV13, the J call TRBJ1-6; TRBD1 matches 7 bases. Trimming removed 5 bases from V and 8 bases from J; junction bases left unmatched: 9. Germline loops: CDR1 PRHDT, CDR2 FYEKMQ (reference sequence). The CDR3 covers 15 residues. The whole variable domain, filled in from reference TRBV13 and TRBJ1-6, reads AAGVIQSPRHLIKEKRETATLKCYPIPRHDTVYWYQQGPGQDPQFLISFYEKMQSDKGSIPDRFSAQQFSDYHSELNMSSLELGDSALYFCASSLQTGWDSPLHFGNGTRLTVT.